This T cell receptor beta chain was retrieved from a study of blood T cell repertoires in COVID-19. TCRdb keeps only in-frame clones here, not all; method: immunoSEQ multiplex PCR. Among more than 300,000 clones listed, around 90% were seen once. The length of the CDR3 is 15 residues. Per germline, CDR1 LGHDT and CDR2 YNNKEL (reference sequence). Trimming left V 5 bases short and J 3 bases short, with 16 bases between. Input material: peripheral blood. The clonotype comes from a woman in her thirties or forties with COVID-19, enrolled during active disease. The V call is TRBV3-1 (or the pseudogene TRBV3-2), the J call TRBJ1-2; D possibly corresponds to TRBD1 (6 bases). The CDR3 loop reads CASSSGVPGHYGYTF. In DNA, the CDR3 is TGTGCCAGCAGCTCAGGGGTCCCAGGGCACTATGGCTACACCTTC.